One TCR beta chain is described in this entry. Assay: immunoSEQ multiplex PCR; the TCRdb copy retains only in-frame clones and omits some. The sample lists 200,000 to 250,000 clones; 88% were seen once. This specimen belongs to a study of blood T cell repertoires in COVID-19. V lost 4 bases and J 4 bases, leaving 10 bases between the germline ends. The CDR3 is made up of 13 amino acids. The TCR sequence derives from a young man with active or convalescent COVID-19. The sequencing input was peripheral blood. The chain couples TRBV12-3 or TRBV12-4 to TRBJ1-2; maybe TRBD1 (6 bases). The chain's CDR3 is CASSSDRFYGYTF. CDR3 DNA: TGTGCCAGCAGTTCAGACAGGTTCTATGGCTACACCTTC.